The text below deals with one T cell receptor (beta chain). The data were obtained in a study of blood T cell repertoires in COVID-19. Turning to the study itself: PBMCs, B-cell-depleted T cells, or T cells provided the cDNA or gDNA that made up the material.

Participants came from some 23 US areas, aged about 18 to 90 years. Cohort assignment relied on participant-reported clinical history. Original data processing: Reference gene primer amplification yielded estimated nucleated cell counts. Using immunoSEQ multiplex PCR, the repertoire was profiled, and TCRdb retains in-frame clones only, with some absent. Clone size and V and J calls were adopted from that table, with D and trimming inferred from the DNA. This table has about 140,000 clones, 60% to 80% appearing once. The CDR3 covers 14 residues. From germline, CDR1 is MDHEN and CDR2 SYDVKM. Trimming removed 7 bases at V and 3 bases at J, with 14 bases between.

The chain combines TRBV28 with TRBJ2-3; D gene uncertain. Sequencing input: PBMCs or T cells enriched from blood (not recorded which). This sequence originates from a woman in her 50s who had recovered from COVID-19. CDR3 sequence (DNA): TGTGCCAGCAATCCCTGGGCTCGGACAGATACGCAGTATTTT. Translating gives CASNPWARTDTQYF.